These 31 T cell receptor beta chains originate from one sample sequenced in a study of glioma-infiltrating T cells after dendritic cell vaccination. Sample time point: after dendritic cell vaccination, including at tumor progression/relapse. TCRdb keeps only in-frame clones here, not all; method: immunoSEQ multiplex PCR. The sample comprises about 94,000 clones, 65% to 85% of which are singletons, and approximately 5.4% rests with the top ten. The material was blood, obtained after dendritic cell vaccination. The receptors here all came from a human donor with glioblastoma.

As concerns this clone: The junction differs from germline at one of its ends, possibly a read error. The chain combines TRBV7-7 with TRBJ1-1, with a weak D call TRBD1 (5 bases). The CDR3 loop spans 13 amino acids. Germline loops: CDR1 SSHAT, CDR2 FNYEAQ (reference sequence). This CDR3 is CASSLTENTEAFF. The CDR3 region has the DNA TGTGCTAGCAGCTTGACAGAGAACACTGAAGCTTTCTTT.

V and J are TRBV10-3 and TRBJ2-7; 11 bases agree with TRBD2. CDR1 and CDR2 (germline): ENHRY, SYGVKD. CDR3 length equals 16 residues. After removal of 5 bases from V and 2 bases from J, the junction contained 8 bases not matched to a gene. The CDR3 here is CAISSRTSGPPYEQYF. In DNA, the CDR3 is TGTGCCATCAGTTCCCGGACTAGCGGGCCCCCCTACGAGCAGTACTTC.

This rearrangement joins TRBV4-2 to TRBJ2-1; 11 nucleotides align to TRBD2. Germline V gene lookup returns CDR1 LGHNA and CDR2 YNFKEQ. V shed 0 bases, J shed 7 bases, and the junction held 8 bases outside the gene matches. CDR3 length equals 17 residues. The CDR3 nucleotides are TGTGCCAGCAGCCAAGATCCCGGACTAGCGGGCGGGAATGAGCAGTTCTTC. It yields the protein CASSQDPGLAGGNEQFF.

The V and J genes are TRBV6-6 and TRBJ2-7; 7 nucleotides align to TRBD1. V shed 1 base and J 0 bases; nucleotides not matched to a gene: 3. Per germline, CDR1 MNHNY and CDR2 SVGAGI (reference sequence). CDR3 length: 15 amino acids. The CDR3 sequence: CASSYWTGYSYEQYF. The CDR3 coding sequence is TGTGCCAGCAGTTACTGGACAGGATACTCCTACGAGCAGTACTTC.

The gene calls are TRBV30 and TRBJ2-7, with 8 bases aligning to TRBD1. Germline lookup yields CDR1 GTSNPN and CDR2 SVGIG (reference sequence). This CDR3 has 20 amino acids. Trimming cost V 4 bases and J 3 bases; bases outside gene matches: 26. The CDR3 loop is CAWIKDREVFIDSSGYEQYF. The CDR3 DNA is TGTGCCTGGATCAAGGACAGGGAAGTGTTTATCGATAGTTCAGGCTACGAGCAGTACTTC.

This sequence joins TRBV30 and TRBJ1-2; D possibly corresponds to TRBD1 (5 bases). From germline, CDR1 is GTSNPN and CDR2 SVGIG (reference sequence). CDR3 length equals 11 residues. V was clipped by 8 bases and J by 7 bases, with 14 bases between them. CDR3 region: CAASQGFGYTF. The CDR3 DNA reads as TGTGCCGCTAGTCAGGGCTTTGGCTACACCTTC.

DNA of the CDR3: TGCAGCGTCTCCGGGACAGGGTCCTCCGGGGCCAACGTCCTGACTTTC. It translates to CSVSGTGSSGANVLTF. The chain uses TRBV29-1 and TRBJ2-6; 9 nucleotides match TRBD1. The CDR3 is made up of 16 amino acids. With V trimmed by 6 bases and J by 4 bases, 10 bases remained unmatched. Germline CDR1 SQVTM, CDR2 ANQGSEA.

This chain uses TRBV18 with TRBJ1-2, with a possible D match to TRBD1 (6 bases). The germline V gene has CDR1 KGHSH and CDR2 LQKENI. V lost 2 bases and J lost 8, with 9 bases in between. CDR3 length equals 12 residues. CDR3 residues: CASSPNRAGYTF. Here the CDR3 DNA reads TGTGCCAGCTCACCAAACAGGGCCGGCTACACCTTC.

The gene calls are TRBV10-3 and TRBJ2-4; 10 nucleotides match TRBD2. After removal of 6 bases from V and 0 bases from J, the junction contained 8 bases not matched to a gene. Germline V gives CDR1 ENHRY, CDR2 SYGVKD. This CDR3 contains 17 residues. The chain's CDR3 is CAISRLAGNLAKNIQYF. CDR3 nucleotides: TGTGCCATCAGCCGACTAGCGGGTAATCTAGCCAAAAACATTCAGTACTTC.

The CDR3 loop reads CASSLQGANQPQHF. CDR3 DNA: TGTGCCAGCAGTCTCCAGGGGGCCAATCAGCCCCAGCATTTT. This chain joins TRBV2 and TRBJ1-5, with 8 bases fitting TRBD1. Trimming at V came to 5 bases and at J to 3 bases, leaving 3 bases not matched to a gene. CDR3 size: 14 residues. Germline V gives CDR1 SNHLY, CDR2 FYNNEI.

The chain is built from TRBV2 and TRBJ1-2; D not resolved. Germline CDR1 and CDR2: SNHLY and FYNNEI. The CDR3 is 14 residues long. Between the trimmed V and J ends, which lost 7 bases and 7 bases, there was a span of 19 bases. CDR3 nucleotides: TGTGCCAGCAAGAATCCGGGTTCAACGGCTGGCTACACCTTC. Translation gives CASKNPGSTAGYTF.

V and J are TRBV4-2 and TRBJ2-5, with TRBD2 matching 14 bases. This CDR3 is built from 20 residues. CDR1 is LGHNA, CDR2 YNFKEQ, per germline. Unmatched junction bases numbered 14, after V lost 0 bases and J lost 5 bases. The CDR3 sequence: CASSQDSGGGGLAGVETQYF. CDR3 sequence (DNA): TGTGCCAGCAGCCAAGATTCCGGCGGGGGGGGACTAGCGGGAGTCGAGACCCAGTACTTC.

V usage is TRBV5-1 and J usage is TRBJ2-1; D gene ambiguous. This CDR3 spans 14 amino acids. V lost 1 base to trimming and J lost 8 bases, with 13 bases between them. Germline CDR1 reads SGHRS; CDR2 reads YFSETQ. DNA for the CDR3: TGCGCCAGCAGCTTGAAGTCCAGTTTTGATGAGCAGTTCTTC. The encoded protein is CASSLKSSFDEQFF.

A single count supports this clone. The chain recombines TRBV14 with TRBJ2-7; D might be TRBD2 (6 bases). The V end lost 1 base, the J end lost 7 bases, and 11 bases lay between the germline ends. Germline V CDR1 and CDR2: SGHDN, FVKESK. CDR3 size: 13 residues. In DNA form, the CDR3 reads TGTGCCAGCAGCCAAGGCGGGGCAGGGGAGCAGTACTTC. It specifies CASSQGGAGEQYF. Looking up the rest from reference TRBV14 and TRBJ2-7 gives the full variable domain: EAGVTQFPSHSVIEKGQTVTLRCDPISGHDNLYWYRRVMGKEIKFLLHFVKESKQDESGMPNNRFLAERTGGTYSTLKVQPAELEDSGVYFCASSQGGAGEQYFGPGTRLTVT.

The CDR3, as DNA: TGCGCCAGCAGCTGGGCGGTGGAGGGGCGGGCACCCCTCCACTTT. Amino acid sequence: CASSWAVEGRAPLHF. The chain employs TRBV5-1 and TRBJ1-6; D is perhaps TRBD1 (5 bases). Trimming removed 3 bases at V and 11 bases at J, with 18 bases between. The CDR3 has 15 amino acids. The germline V gene has CDR1 SGHRS and CDR2 YFSETQ.

The chain recombines TRBV7-2 with TRBJ2-1, with D perhaps matching TRBD1 (5 bases). Trimming stripped 1 base from V and 4 bases from J, with 11 bases between. Germline loops: CDR1 SGHTA, CDR2 FQGNSA. This CDR3 contains 15 residues. CDR3 region: CASSLVGQGYNEQFF. DNA of the CDR3: TGTGCCAGCAGCTTAGTGGGGCAAGGGTACAATGAGCAGTTCTTC.

This chain uses TRBV5-4 with TRBJ2-2; TRBD2 matches 7 bases. The J segment lost 4 bases and the V segment lost 1 base, leaving 4 bases of the junction unmatched. This CDR3 contains 15 residues. Germline V CDR1 and CDR2: SGHNT, YYREEE (reference sequence). CDR3 in DNA: TGTGCCAGCAGCTTGCCGGGAGGATTCACCGGGGAGCTGTTTTTT. The encoded protein is CASSLPGGFTGELFF.

The chain is built from TRBV5-1 and TRBJ1-2, with a possible D match to TRBD1 (6 bases). Per germline, CDR1 SGHRS and CDR2 YFSETQ. This CDR3 comprises 12 residues. The germline V and J ends were trimmed by 0 bases and 8 bases, with 8 bases remaining between them. Here the CDR3 reads CASSLVRGGYTF. CDR3 DNA: TGCGCCAGCAGCTTGGTCAGGGGCGGCTACACCTTC.

This chain's CDR3 is CASSTGAWQPQHF. In DNA, the CDR3 is TGTGCCAGCAGCACAGGGGCATGGCAGCCCCAGCATTTT. The rearrangement links TRBV11-2 to TRBJ1-5; 7 bases are shared with TRBD1. The V gene end was trimmed by 5 bases and the J gene end by 7 bases; junction bases not matched to a gene: 5. CDR3 length: 13 residues. Looked up from germline, CDR1 is SGHAT and CDR2 is FQNNGV.

The chain combines TRBV10-3 with TRBJ2-3; 10 bases are a match to TRBD2. Germline V gives CDR1 ENHRY, CDR2 SYGVKD. Unmatched junction bases numbered 6, after V lost 7 bases and J lost 5 bases. CDR3 length equals 14 residues. Written as DNA, the CDR3 is TGTGCCATCACAAGCGGGAGGGCCGGAGATACGCAGTATTTT. It translates to CAITSGRAGDTQYF.

The chain joins TRBV5-1 to TRBJ2-5; 10 bases are a match to TRBD2. The CDR3 consists of 14 residues. CDR1 SGHRS and CDR2 YFSETQ come from the germline V gene. Unmatched junction bases numbered 7, after V lost 6 bases and J lost 5 bases. CDR3 sequence (DNA): TGCGCCAGCACCACTTCACTAGCGGGGGAGACCCAGTACTTC. Translation gives CASTTSLAGETQYF.

The chain joins TRBV7-9 to TRBJ2-1; D gene unclear. The CDR3 runs 15 residues. With 4 bases removed from V and 0 bases from J, the gap between germline ends came to 10 bases. Germline V CDR1 and CDR2: SEHNR, FQNEAQ (reference sequence). CDR3 sequence reads: CASSSTVSSYNEQFF. CDR3 sequence (DNA): TGTGCCAGCAGCTCTACAGTGAGCTCCTACAATGAGCAGTTCTTC.

The chain is built from TRBV19 and TRBJ1-2; 8 nucleotides line up with TRBD1. This CDR3 region has 13 residues. Germline V gene sequence: CDR1 LNHDA, CDR2 SQIVND (reference sequence). Unmatched junction bases numbered 7, after V lost 5 bases and J lost 8 bases. CDR3 loop: CASSEQGVGGYTF. The DNA of the CDR3 is TGTGCCAGTAGTGAACAGGGGGTTGGAGGCTACACCTTC.

This chain uses TRBV19 with TRBJ2-1, with 8 bases matching TRBD2. The CDR3 length is 16 residues. V lost 5 bases and J lost 0; bases outside the gene matches: 6. Germline values: CDR1 LNHDA, CDR2 SQIVND (reference sequence). In DNA, the CDR3 is TGTGCCAGTAGTTCTAGCGGGCTAGCCTCCTACAATGAGCAGTTCTTC. It specifies CASSSSGLASYNEQFF.

V and J are TRBV6-5 and TRBJ2-7, with 8 nucleotides matching TRBD1. V lost 0 bases and J lost 5; bases outside the gene matches: 9. Germline-derived CDR1 and CDR2 are MNHEY and SVGAGI. This CDR3 is built from 16 residues. In DNA, the CDR3 is TGTGCCAGCAGTTACTCCCTCAGGACAGGGTACGACGAGCAGTACTTC. This sequence encodes CASSYSLRTGYDEQYF.

The V and J genes are TRBV2 and TRBJ2-7; 10 nucleotides line up with TRBD1. With 5 bases clipped from V and 6 bases from J, the junction kept 10 bases outside the gene matches. CDR3 length equals 15 residues. The germline CDR1 and CDR2 sequences are SNHLY and FYNNEI. The CDR3 spells CASSPSQTGGSEQYF. For the CDR3, the DNA is TGTGCCAGCAGTCCCTCACAGACAGGGGGCTCCGAGCAGTACTTC.

V gene TRBV5-4 combines with J gene TRBJ1-1; D is perhaps TRBD1 (5 bases). This CDR3 has 15 amino acids. V lost 0 bases and J lost 1, with 10 bases in between. CDR1 and CDR2 (germline): SGHNT, YYREEE (reference sequence). CDR3 loop: CASSLVRAENTEAFF. The CDR3 DNA follows: TGTGCCAGCAGCTTGGTCAGGGCGGAGAACACTGAAGCTTTCTTT.

The chain recombines TRBV4-1 with TRBJ1-2, with a weak D call TRBD1 (5 bases). Trimming pared 1 base from V and 5 bases from J, leaving 11 bases between. Germline assignment: CDR1 MGHRA and CDR2 YSYEKL. The CDR3 consists of 14 residues. The CDR3 DNA reads TGCGCCAGCAGCCAAGGCGCAGGGTCTTATGGCTACACCTTC. It codes for CASSQGAGSYGYTF.

V and J are TRBV9 and TRBJ2-7; D is unclear. The germline V gene encodes CDR1 SGDLS and CDR2 YYNGEE. Trimming removed 0 bases from V and 0 bases from J, with 13 bases in between. The CDR3 length is 16 residues. CDR3 coding DNA: TGTGCCAGCAGCGTAGCTCCTTCCCGTAACTCCTACGAGCAGTACTTC. Protein product: CASSVAPSRNSYEQYF. Complete variable domain (other parts from reference TRBV9 and TRBJ2-7): DSGVTQTPKHLITATGQRVTLRCSPRSGDLSVYWYQQSLDQGLQFLIQYYNGEERAKGNILERFSAQQFPDLHSELNLSSLELGDSALYFCASSVAPSRNSYEQYFGPGTRLTVT.

The chain combines TRBV6-5 with TRBJ2-7; 9 bases align to TRBD1. Trimming took 2 bases from V and 7 from J; bases not matched to a gene: 9. Germline CDR1 and CDR2: MNHEY and SVGAGI. The CDR3 runs to 15 residues. CDR3: CASSYQGQGVGEQYF. For the CDR3, the DNA is TGTGCCAGCAGTTACCAGGGACAGGGAGTAGGAGAGCAGTACTTC.

The V call is TRBV9, the J call TRBJ2-3; 7 positions agree with TRBD1. This CDR3 is 17 amino acids long. Germline V gene lookup returns CDR1 SGDLS and CDR2 YYNGEE. The junction had 12 bases not matched to a gene; V was cut back by 3 bases and J by 2 bases. CDR3 coding DNA: TGTGCCAGCAGCGCCCAGGCCCGGGACAGCCTCACAGATACGCAGTATTTT. It is translated as CASSAQARDSLTDTQYF.